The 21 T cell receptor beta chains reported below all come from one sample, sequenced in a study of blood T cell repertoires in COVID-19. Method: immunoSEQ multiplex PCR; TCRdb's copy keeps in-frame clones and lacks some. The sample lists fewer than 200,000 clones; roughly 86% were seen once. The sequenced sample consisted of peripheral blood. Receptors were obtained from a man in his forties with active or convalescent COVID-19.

CDR3 protein: CASSLGQGGFAGELFF. The CDR3 coding sequence is TGTGCCAGCAGCTTAGGGCAGGGGGGATTTGCCGGGGAGCTGTTTTTT. The chain employs TRBV11-2 and TRBJ2-2, with a possible D match to TRBD1 (7 bases). Germline CDR1 SGHAT, CDR2 FQNNGV. The V and J ends lost 1 base and 6 bases respectively, with 15 bases between them. The CDR3 extends over 16 amino acids. The whole variable domain, remainder taken from reference TRBV11-2 and TRBJ2-2, is EAGVAQSPRYKIIEKRQSVAFWCNPISGHATLYWYQQILGQGPKLLIQFQNNGVVDDSQLPKDRFSAERLKGVDSTLKIQPAKLEDSAVYLCASSLGQGGFAGELFFGEGSRLTVL.

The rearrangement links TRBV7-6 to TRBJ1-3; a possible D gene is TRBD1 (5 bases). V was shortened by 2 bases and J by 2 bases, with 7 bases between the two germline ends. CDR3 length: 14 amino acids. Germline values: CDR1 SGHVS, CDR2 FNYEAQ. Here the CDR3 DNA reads TGTGCCAGCAGCTTAAGGACACCTGGAAACACCATATATTTT. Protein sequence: CASSLRTPGNTIYF.

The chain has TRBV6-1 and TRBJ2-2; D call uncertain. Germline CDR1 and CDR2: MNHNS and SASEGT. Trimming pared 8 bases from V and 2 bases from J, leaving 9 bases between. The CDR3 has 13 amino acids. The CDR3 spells CASVTRNTGELFF. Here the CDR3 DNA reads TGTGCCAGCGTGACTCGAAACACCGGGGAGCTGTTTTTT.

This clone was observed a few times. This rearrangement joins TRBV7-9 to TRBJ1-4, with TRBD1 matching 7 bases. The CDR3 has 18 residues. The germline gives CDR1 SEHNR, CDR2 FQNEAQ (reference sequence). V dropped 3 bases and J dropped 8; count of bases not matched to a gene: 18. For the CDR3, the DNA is TGTGCCAGCAGCTTGAGGACAGGACTCCCATTCCGGGGGGAAAAACTGTTTTTT. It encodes CASSLRTGLPFRGEKLFF.

CDR3 amino acids: CASSRDRGPGNTIYF. CDR3 nucleotides: TGTGCCAGCAGCCGAGACAGGGGTCCTGGAAACACCATATATTTT. The V call is TRBV7-8, the J call TRBJ1-3; 8 bases match TRBD1. Germline V lookup: CDR1 SGHVS, CDR2 FQNEAQ. The CDR3 covers 15 residues. The ends lost 5 bases at V and 2 bases at J; junction bases unmatched: 5.

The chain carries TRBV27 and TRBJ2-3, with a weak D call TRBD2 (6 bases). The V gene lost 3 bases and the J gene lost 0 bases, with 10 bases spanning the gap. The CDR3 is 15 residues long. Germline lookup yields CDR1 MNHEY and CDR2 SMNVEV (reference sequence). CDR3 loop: CASSFAGPSTDTQYF. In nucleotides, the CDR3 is TGTGCCAGCAGTTTTGCGGGGCCGAGCACAGATACGCAGTATTTT.

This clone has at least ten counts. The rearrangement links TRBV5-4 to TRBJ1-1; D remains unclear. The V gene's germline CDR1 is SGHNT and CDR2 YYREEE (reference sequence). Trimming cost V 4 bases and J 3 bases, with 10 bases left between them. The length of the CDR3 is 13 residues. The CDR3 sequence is CASSGIGDTEAFF. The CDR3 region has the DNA TGTGCCAGCAGCGGAATCGGGGACACTGAAGCTTTCTTT.

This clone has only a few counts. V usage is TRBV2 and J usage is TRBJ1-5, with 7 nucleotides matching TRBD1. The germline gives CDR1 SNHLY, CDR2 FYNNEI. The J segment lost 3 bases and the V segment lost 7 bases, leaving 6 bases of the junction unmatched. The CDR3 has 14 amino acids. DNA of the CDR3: TGTGCCAGCATAGGGGACAGCTACAATCAGCCCCAGCATTTT. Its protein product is CASIGDSYNQPQHF.

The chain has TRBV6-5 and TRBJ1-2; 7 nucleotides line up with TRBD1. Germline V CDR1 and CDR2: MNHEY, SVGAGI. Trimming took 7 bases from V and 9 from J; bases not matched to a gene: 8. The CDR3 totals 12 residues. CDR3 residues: CASTPDRVSYTF. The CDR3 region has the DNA TGTGCCAGCACTCCAGACAGGGTGAGCTACACCTTC.

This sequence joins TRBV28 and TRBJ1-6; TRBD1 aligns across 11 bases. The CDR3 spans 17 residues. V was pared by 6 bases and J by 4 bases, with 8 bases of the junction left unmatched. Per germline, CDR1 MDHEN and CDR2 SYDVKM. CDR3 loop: CASRQGQGAPYNSPLHF. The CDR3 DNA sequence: TGTGCCAGCAGACAAGGACAGGGGGCACCGTATAATTCACCCCTCCACTTT.

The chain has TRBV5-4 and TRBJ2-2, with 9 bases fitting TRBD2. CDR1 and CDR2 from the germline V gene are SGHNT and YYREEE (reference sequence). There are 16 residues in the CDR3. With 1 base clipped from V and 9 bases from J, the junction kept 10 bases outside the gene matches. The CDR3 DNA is TGTGCCAGCAGCTTGAGGAGCGGGGGGATGGACAGGGAGCTGTTTTTT. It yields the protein CASSLRSGGMDRELFF.

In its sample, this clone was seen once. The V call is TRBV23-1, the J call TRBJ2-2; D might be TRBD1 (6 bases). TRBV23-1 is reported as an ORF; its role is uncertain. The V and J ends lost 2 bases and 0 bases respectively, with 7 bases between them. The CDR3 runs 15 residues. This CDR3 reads CASSQRQANTGELFF. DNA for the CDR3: TGCGCCAGCAGTCAACGACAGGCGAACACCGGGGAGCTGTTTTTT.

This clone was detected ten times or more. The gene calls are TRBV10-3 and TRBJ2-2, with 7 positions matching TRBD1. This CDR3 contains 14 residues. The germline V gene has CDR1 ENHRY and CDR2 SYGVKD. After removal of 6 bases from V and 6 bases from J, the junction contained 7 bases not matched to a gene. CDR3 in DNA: TGTGCCATCAGCCGACAGGGTAACGCCGGGGAGCTGTTTTTT. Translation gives CAISRQGNAGELFF.

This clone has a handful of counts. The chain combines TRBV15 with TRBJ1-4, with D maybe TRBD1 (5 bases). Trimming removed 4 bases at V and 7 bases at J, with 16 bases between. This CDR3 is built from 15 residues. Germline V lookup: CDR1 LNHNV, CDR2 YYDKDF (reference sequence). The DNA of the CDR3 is TGTGCCACCAGCACCGGTCGGTCAAGGGGTGAAAAACTGTTTTTT. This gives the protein CATSTGRSRGEKLFF.

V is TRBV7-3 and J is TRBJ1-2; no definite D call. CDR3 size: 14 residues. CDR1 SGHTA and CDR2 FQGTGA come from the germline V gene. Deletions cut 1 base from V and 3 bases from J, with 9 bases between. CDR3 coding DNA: TGTGCCAGCAGCTTAAGTCCGAGAGACTATGGCTACACCTTC. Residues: CASSLSPRDYGYTF.

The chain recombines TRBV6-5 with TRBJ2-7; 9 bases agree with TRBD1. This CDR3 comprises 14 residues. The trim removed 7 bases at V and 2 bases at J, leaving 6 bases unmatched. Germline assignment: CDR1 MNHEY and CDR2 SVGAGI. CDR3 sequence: CASTSGQGTYEQYF. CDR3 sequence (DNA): TGTGCCAGCACCAGCGGACAGGGGACCTACGAGCAGTACTTC.

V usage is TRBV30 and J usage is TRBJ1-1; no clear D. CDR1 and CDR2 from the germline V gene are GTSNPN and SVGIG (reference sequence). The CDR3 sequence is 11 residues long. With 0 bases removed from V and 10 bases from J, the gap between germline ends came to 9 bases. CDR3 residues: CAWSVLAGAFF. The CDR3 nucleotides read TGTGCCTGGAGTGTACTTGCGGGAGCTTTCTTT.

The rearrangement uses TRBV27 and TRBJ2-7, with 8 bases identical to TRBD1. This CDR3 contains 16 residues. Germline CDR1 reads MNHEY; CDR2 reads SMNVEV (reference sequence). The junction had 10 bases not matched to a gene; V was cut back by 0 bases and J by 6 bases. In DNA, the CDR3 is TGTGCCAGCAGTTTATCTTGGGGGACAGGTCGTCGCGAGCAGTACTTC. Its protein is CASSLSWGTGRREQYF.

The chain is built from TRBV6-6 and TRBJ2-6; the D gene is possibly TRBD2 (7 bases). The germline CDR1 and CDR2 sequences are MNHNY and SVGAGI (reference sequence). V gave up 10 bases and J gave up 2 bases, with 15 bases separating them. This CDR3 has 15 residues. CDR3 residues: CATGGGGTGANVLTF. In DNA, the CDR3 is TGTGCCACCGGGGGAGGGGGAACTGGGGCCAACGTCCTGACTTTC.

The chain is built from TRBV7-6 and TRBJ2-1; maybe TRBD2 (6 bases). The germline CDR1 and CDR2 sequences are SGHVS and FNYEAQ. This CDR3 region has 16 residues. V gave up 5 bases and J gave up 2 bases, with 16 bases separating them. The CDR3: CASSPGAGNPYNEQFF. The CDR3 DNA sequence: TGTGCCAGCAGCCCCGGGGCGGGGAACCCCTACAATGAGCAGTTCTTC.

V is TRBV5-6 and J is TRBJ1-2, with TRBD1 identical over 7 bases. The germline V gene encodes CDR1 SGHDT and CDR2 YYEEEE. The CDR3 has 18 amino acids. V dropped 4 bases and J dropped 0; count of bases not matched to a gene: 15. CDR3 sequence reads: CASSPKDRVHQANYGYTF. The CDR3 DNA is TGTGCCAGCAGCCCAAAAGACAGGGTTCACCAAGCTAACTATGGCTACACCTTC. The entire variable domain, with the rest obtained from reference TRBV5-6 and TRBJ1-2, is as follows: DAGVTQSPTHLIKTRGQQVTLRCSPKSGHDTVSWYQQALGQGPQFIFQYYEEEERQRGNFPDRFSGHQFPNYSSELNVNALLLGDSALYLCASSPKDRVHQANYGYTFGSGTRLTVV.